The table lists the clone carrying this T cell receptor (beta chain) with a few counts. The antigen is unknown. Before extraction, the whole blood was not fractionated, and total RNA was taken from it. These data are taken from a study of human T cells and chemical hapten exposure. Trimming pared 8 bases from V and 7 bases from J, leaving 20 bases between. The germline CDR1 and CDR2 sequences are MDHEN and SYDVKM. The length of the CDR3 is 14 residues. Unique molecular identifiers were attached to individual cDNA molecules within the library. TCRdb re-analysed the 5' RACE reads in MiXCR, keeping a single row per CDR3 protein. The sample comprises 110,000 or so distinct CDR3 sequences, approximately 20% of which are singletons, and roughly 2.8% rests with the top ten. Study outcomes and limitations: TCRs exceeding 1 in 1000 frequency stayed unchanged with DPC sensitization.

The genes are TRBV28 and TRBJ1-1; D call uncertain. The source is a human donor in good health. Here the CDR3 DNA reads TGTGCCAGCGAACTTTTCCCCTCAAAGGGTGAAGCTTTCTTT. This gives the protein CASELFPSKGEAFF.